This section outlines one T cell receptor beta chain sequence together with its context. This sample is drawn from a study of CXCR3-negative and CXCR3-positive naive CD8 T cells. Germline assignment: CDR1 SGHVS and CDR2 FNYEAQ. This CDR3 comprises 14 residues. It was by 5' RACE with UMI labels that the TRB cDNA libraries were prepared. TCRdb reprocessed the 5' RACE reads, with one entry per CDR3 protein and no DNA. The sample totals more than 45,000 distinct CDR3 sequences. The source is a human donor in good health. Some clones in this sample may be carry-over from other donors' samples. Input material: memory CD8+ T cells from blood. This sequence joins TRBV7-6 and TRBJ2-7; the TCRdb D gene call, TRBD1, has no DNA to confirm it. CDR3 protein: CASSFGTELYEQYF.